This TCR beta chain was captured in a study of OX40 agonist ivuxolimab in advanced cancers. Background on the whole study: The costimulatory receptor OX40 (CD134) was targeted by ivuxolimab, a fully human IgG2 agonistic monoclonal antibody. Intravenous ivuxolimab was administered to patients every 2 weeks at six dose levels: 0.01, 0.1, 0.3, 1.5, 3 and 10 mg/kg. Among the roughly 54 dose-escalation patients, around 19 had hepatocellular carcinoma, roughly 15 melanoma, 9 renal cell carcinoma and 9 head and neck cancer. The dose-escalation cohort was around 83% male with a mean age of around 64 years, ranging from roughly 20 to 80. Patients were allowed to have had prior anti-PD-1, anti-PD-L1 or anti-CTLA-4 therapy, and 40% to 45% of the dose-escalation patients had previously received checkpoint inhibitors. Three dose-escalation patients achieved partial responses, one with hepatocellular carcinoma and two with cutaneous melanoma. The purpose of peripheral TCRbeta sequencing was to test whether ivuxolimab changed TCR sequence diversity and led to clonal T-cell expansion. The monotherapy dose-escalation portion (N = 52 patients) of the phase I ivuxolimab trial is reported in the paper.

Points the paper makes about the study in general: In partial responders in the 0.1-3.0 mg/kg groups, normalized peripheral clonal expansion was found to be among the lowest, especially among CD8+ T cells. After ivuxolimab, more expanded clones were found on average in CD8+ T cells than in CD4+ T cells. Antigen specificity was not determined for the clonally expanded peripheral T cells. Clonal expansion of both CD4+ and CD8+ blood T cells was observed from baseline to week 6 at doses 0.1 to 3.0 mg/kg. Low levels of normalized T-cell clonal expansion were also seen in some nonresponding patients.

To sequence the TCRbeta CDR3 region, genomic DNA was isolated from the sorted cells. TCRbeta CDR3 regions were sequenced using the immunoSEQ Assay. What TCRdb holds here is the immuneACCESS table cut down to in-frame rearrangements. Part of the clones is not present; checked against another copy, under half of the missing clones reflect an unresolved V gene, and the others are unexplained. The table for this sample lists about 100,000 clones; approximately 89% of them were counted only once. The ten largest clones take up around 0.61% of the sample. Patients with a history of autoimmune disease or receiving systemic immunosuppression were excluded from the trial. Peripheral blood for TCR sequencing was collected from all dose cohorts at baseline, on cycle 4 day 1, and on cycle 7 day 1. The samples were taken from a phase I, first-in-human, multicenter, open-label dose-escalation trial of ivuxolimab. The trial enrolled adults with locally advanced or metastatic head and neck squamous cell, hepatocellular, melanoma or renal cell carcinoma. Before TCR sequencing, CD4+ and CD8+ T cells were separately sorted from peripheral blood.

Reading the germline V gene gives CDR1 SGHRS and CDR2 YFSETQ. The trim is 0 bases for V and 2 bases for J, with a gap of 19 bases between the germline ends. Spanning cysteine to phenylalanine, the CDR3 consists of 18 amino acids. Solely the CDR3 DNA is kept, with 54 bases framed from the first base. Worth noting for this clone: Its cognate antigen has yet to be identified. The input lacks base qualities; no much larger clone sits a single base away.

The sequence derives from an adult with an advanced solid tumor such as melanoma, head and neck, liver or kidney cancer. The V and J segments used are TRBV5-1 and TRBJ2-3, with no D gene named confidently. Sequenced material: CD4+ or CD8+ T cells sorted from blood, taken in a trial of the OX40 agonist ivuxolimab. The DNA sequence is given as TGCGCCAGCAGCTTGGGAGGACCAATTGGATCGTACACAGATACGCAGTATTTT. This sequence encodes CASSLGGPIGSYTDTQYF.